This T cell receptor (beta chain) was sequenced in a study of T cell repertoires in cytomegalovirus infection. Study-level findings and limits: HLA-C-restricted TCR beta clonotypes specific for CMV led the ex vivo response.

TCRdb reprocessed the reads via MiXCR and lists one record per CDR3 protein. The table lists some 680,000 distinct CDR3 sequences, less than 40% of them singletons, with about 2.8% in the top ten. Many counts were recorded for this clonotype. Its antigen is as yet unknown. Trimming took off 2 bases at V and 5 bases at J, with 12 bases between the two ends. This CDR3 spans 14 amino acids. CDR1 SGHVS and CDR2 FQNEAQ come from the germline V gene. The source is a human donor in good health (CMV status not recorded). Some clones in this sample may be carry-over from other donors' samples. The rearrangement links TRBV7-8 to TRBJ2-5; D is possibly TRBD2 (5 bases). Sequencing was performed on PBMCs. The CDR3 here is CASSLIGRGETQYF. CDR3 in DNA: TGTGCCAGCAGCTTAATAGGCCGAGGGGAGACCCAGTACTTC.